What follows are 20 T cell receptor beta chains derived from one specimen sequenced in a study of T cell responses to AZD1222 COVID-19 vaccine. This table comes from immunoSEQ multiplex PCR, and its TCRdb copy is limited to in-frame clones, with some not included. In the table there are roughly 30,000 clones, approximately 80% of which are singletons. The sample in question was peripheral blood, obtained 28 days after the second AZD1222 dose. Receptors were obtained from an adult who received the AZD1222 COVID-19 vaccine.

J is TRBJ2-5 and V is TRBV7-2, with TRBD1 identical over 7 bases. V gave up 8 bases and J gave up 5 bases; unmatched junction bases: 8. Germline lookup yields CDR1 SGHTA and CDR2 FQGNSA. This CDR3 contains 13 residues. This CDR3 reads CASRGQVGETQYF. In nucleotides, the CDR3 is TGTGCCAGCCGCGGACAGGTTGGGGAGACCCAGTACTTC.

The rearrangement uses TRBV10-2 and TRBJ1-3; D not certain. Deletions cut 4 bases from V and 4 bases from J, with 5 bases between. Germline assignment: CDR1 WSHSY and CDR2 SAAADI. CDR3 size: 12 residues. DNA of the CDR3: TGCGCCAGCAGTGGTATGGGAAACACCATATATTTT. It encodes CASSGMGNTIYF.

V and J are TRBV28 and TRBJ2-7, with D possibly being TRBD1 or TRBD2 (7 bases each). CDR1 MDHEN and CDR2 SYDVKM come from the germline V gene. Trimming took off 1 base at V and 5 bases at J, with 9 bases between the two ends. The CDR3 runs 13 residues. CDR3 DNA: TGTGCCAGCAGTTTATCAGGGGGGGACGAGCAGTACGTC. Protein: CASSLSGGDEQYV.

J is TRBJ1-4 and V is TRBV30; weak D call: TRBD1 (6 bases). This CDR3 spans 18 amino acids. Germline V lookup: CDR1 GTSNPN, CDR2 SVGIG (reference sequence). V was trimmed by 0 bases and J by 2 bases, leaving 19 bases between them. In DNA, the CDR3 is TGTGCCTGGAGTGTAGAGTCTGGCAGGGGTCCCACTAATGAAAAACTGTTTTTT. It yields the protein CAWSVESGRGPTNEKLFF.

The chain joins TRBV29-1 to TRBJ1-3; D remains unclear. The V and J ends lost 7 bases and 0 bases respectively, with 13 bases between them. This CDR3 is 14 amino acids long. Germline assignment: CDR1 SQVTM and CDR2 ANQGSEA. The CDR3 loop is CSALDGYSGNTIYF. In DNA, the CDR3 is TGCAGCGCCCTGGACGGATACTCTGGAAACACCATATATTTT.

The rearrangement links TRBV6-1 to TRBJ1-2, with 9 bases aligning to TRBD1. Germline loops: CDR1 MNHNS, CDR2 SASEGT. V was clipped by 3 bases and J by 3 bases; unmatched bases: 2. The CDR3 runs to 14 residues. This chain's CDR3 is CASSEGTGHYGYTF. The CDR3 coding sequence is TGTGCCAGCAGTGAGGGGACAGGGCACTATGGCTACACCTTC.

The V call is TRBV18, the J call TRBJ1-2; D not certain. The CDR3 sequence is 16 residues long. V dropped 2 bases and J dropped 2 bases, with 15 bases sitting between them. Germline loops: CDR1 KGHSH, CDR2 LQKENI. The CDR3 is CASSPWFGDGNYGYTF. The CDR3 coding sequence is TGTGCCAGCTCACCATGGTTTGGTGACGGGAACTATGGCTACACCTTC.

The chain uses TRBV2 and TRBJ1-5; tentatively, D is TRBD1 (5 bases). Germline-derived CDR1 and CDR2 are SNHLY and FYNNEI. V was clipped by 6 bases and J by 2 bases, with 14 bases between them. This CDR3 region has 15 residues. This CDR3 is CASRGDGGGNQPQHF. The CDR3 nucleotides read TGTGCCAGCAGGGGGGACGGAGGCGGCAATCAGCCCCAGCATTTT.

V usage is TRBV11-3 and J usage is TRBJ1-1, with D perhaps matching TRBD1 (6 bases). This CDR3 spans 15 amino acids. Trimming removed 5 bases at V and 0 bases at J, with 13 bases between. The germline gives CDR1 SGHNT, CDR2 YENEEA. CDR3 region: CASSPRGRVNTEAFF. The CDR3 DNA is TGTGCCAGCAGCCCGCGGGGGCGCGTGAACACTGAAGCTTTCTTT.

The gene calls are TRBV9 and TRBJ2-3, with D unclear. The CDR3 contains 14 residues. V lost 0 bases to trimming and J lost 5 bases, with 10 bases between them. Per the germline V gene, CDR1 is SGDLS and CDR2 is YYNGEE. The CDR3: CASSVGIQRDTQYF. The CDR3 nucleotides are TGTGCCAGCAGCGTAGGGATTCAAAGAGATACGCAGTATTTT.

The rearrangement joins TRBV18 to TRBJ1-2; D gene unclear. The length of the CDR3 is 16 residues. CDR1 and CDR2 (germline): KGHSH, LQKENI. V was pared by 1 base and J by 8 bases, with 20 bases between. CDR3: CASSPQVSSRTRGYTF. DNA for the CDR3: TGTGCCAGCTCACCACAAGTGTCCTCCAGAACTCGGGGCTACACCTTC.

The chain joins TRBV19 to TRBJ1-2, with D maybe TRBD1 (5 bases). Germline lookup yields CDR1 LNHDA and CDR2 SQIVND (reference sequence). CDR3 size: 16 residues. Trimming shortened V by 0 bases and J by 11 bases, and 22 bases separated the two germline ends. The CDR3 coding sequence is TGTGCCAGTAGTATAGATCCTCGCGGAGGGGTACTATCGTACACCTTC. Protein sequence: CASSIDPRGGVLSYTF. Variable domain in full (rest from reference TRBV19 and TRBJ1-2): DGGITQSPKYLFRKEGQNVTLSCEQNLNHDAMYWYRQDPGQGLRLIYYSQIVNDFQKGDIAEGYSVSREKKESFPLTVTSAQKNPTAFYLCASSIDPRGGVLSYTFGSGTRLTVV.

This chain uses TRBV4-1 with TRBJ2-2, with D maybe TRBD1 (6 bases). Germline V gives CDR1 MGHRA, CDR2 YSYEKL. The CDR3 sequence is 20 residues long. V shed 0 bases and J shed 5 bases, with 25 bases lying between them. The CDR3 protein is CASSQDRKVLQGRNTGELFF. In DNA form, the CDR3 reads TGCGCCAGCAGCCAAGATCGAAAAGTGTTACAGGGAAGAAATACCGGGGAGCTGTTTTTT.

This clone was seen only once. The rearrangement links TRBV25-1 to TRBJ2-1; TRBD2 agrees at 10 bases. Germline CDR1 and CDR2: MGHDK and SYGVNS. CDR3 size: 17 residues. J gave up 0 bases and V 7 bases, and 9 bases lay outside the gene matches. This chain's CDR3 is CASKGTSVSLSYNEQFF. DNA for the CDR3: TGTGCCAGCAAAGGGACTAGCGTTTCCCTCTCCTACAATGAGCAGTTCTTC. Full variable domain (rest looked up from reference TRBV25-1 and TRBJ2-1): EADIYQTPRYLVIGTGKKITLECSQTMGHDKMYWYQQDPGMELHLIHYSYGVNSTEKGDLSSESTVSRIRTEHFPLTLESARPSHTSQYLCASKGTSVSLSYNEQFFGPGTRLTVL.

This chain joins TRBV7-8 and TRBJ2-1; 11 bases align to TRBD2. The CDR3 runs to 14 residues. The ends lost 7 bases at V and 6 bases at J; junction bases unmatched: 5. CDR1 and CDR2 from the germline V gene are SGHVS and FQNEAQ. CDR3 coding DNA: TGTGCCAGCACCCTGGGGACTAGCGGCAATGAGCAGTTCTTC. Translated, it gives CASTLGTSGNEQFF. Full variable domain (remainder filled in from reference TRBV7-8 and TRBJ2-1): GAGVSQSPRYKVAKRGQDVALRCDPISGHVSLFWYQQALGQGPEFLTYFQNEAQLDKSGLPSDRFFAERPEGSVSTLKIQRTQQEDSAVYLCASTLGTSGNEQFFGPGTRLTVL.

The chain has TRBV7-9 and TRBJ2-7, with no clear D. CDR1 and CDR2 (germline): SEHNR, FQNEAQ (reference sequence). V gave up 4 bases and J gave up 3 bases, with 13 bases separating them. The length of the CDR3 is 14 residues. CDR3 protein: CASSSPPRYYEQYF. CDR3 DNA: TGTGCCAGCAGCTCACCACCCAGGTACTACGAGCAGTACTTC.

The chain recombines TRBV7-2 with TRBJ2-3, with D possibly being TRBD2 (7 bases). This CDR3 spans 18 amino acids. Per germline, CDR1 SGHTA and CDR2 FQGNSA. The V gene lost 2 bases and the J gene lost 5 bases, with 23 bases spanning the gap. The CDR3 DNA follows: TGTGCCAGCAGCTTACGTGGGGGGGCCGGGGGAAGTGGAGATACGCAGTATTTT. Translating gives CASSLRGGAGGSGDTQYF.

This clone was seen more than once but under ten times. This chain connects TRBV11-3 to TRBJ1-4; D ambiguous. CDR1 and CDR2 from the germline V gene are SGHNT and YENEEA. Trimming cost V 1 base and J 3 bases, with 12 bases left between them. This CDR3 comprises 16 residues. The CDR3 DNA is TGTGCCAGCAGCTTAGGATCCCTTCCGCCTAATGAAAAACTGTTTTTT. It encodes CASSLGSLPPNEKLFF.

This chain connects TRBV29-1 to TRBJ2-1; 7 bases are a match to TRBD2. This CDR3 spans 15 amino acids. The germline CDR1 and CDR2 sequences are SQVTM and ANQGSEA. V was pared by 5 bases and J by 0 bases, with 7 bases of the junction left unmatched. CDR3 protein: CSVPPGGSSYNEQFF. The CDR3 bases are TGCAGCGTTCCGCCCGGGGGGAGCTCCTACAATGAGCAGTTCTTC.

This sequence joins TRBV7-2 and TRBJ2-2; tentative D call: TRBD1 (6 bases). The CDR3 consists of 16 residues. Trimming pared 5 bases from V and 7 bases from J, leaving 20 bases between. Germline V gives CDR1 SGHTA, CDR2 FQGNSA. The CDR3 spells CASSPHRAVKGGELFF. CDR3 bases: TGTGCCAGCAGCCCCCACAGGGCGGTAAAGGGCGGGGAGCTGTTTTTT. Based on the CDR3 plus reference TRBV7-2 and TRBJ2-2, the full variable domain is GAGVSQSPSNKVTEKGKDVELRCDPISGHTALYWYRQSLGQGLEFLIYFQGNSAPDKSGLPSDRFSAERTGGSVSTLTIQRTQQEDSAVYLCASSPHRAVKGGELFFGEGSRLTVL.